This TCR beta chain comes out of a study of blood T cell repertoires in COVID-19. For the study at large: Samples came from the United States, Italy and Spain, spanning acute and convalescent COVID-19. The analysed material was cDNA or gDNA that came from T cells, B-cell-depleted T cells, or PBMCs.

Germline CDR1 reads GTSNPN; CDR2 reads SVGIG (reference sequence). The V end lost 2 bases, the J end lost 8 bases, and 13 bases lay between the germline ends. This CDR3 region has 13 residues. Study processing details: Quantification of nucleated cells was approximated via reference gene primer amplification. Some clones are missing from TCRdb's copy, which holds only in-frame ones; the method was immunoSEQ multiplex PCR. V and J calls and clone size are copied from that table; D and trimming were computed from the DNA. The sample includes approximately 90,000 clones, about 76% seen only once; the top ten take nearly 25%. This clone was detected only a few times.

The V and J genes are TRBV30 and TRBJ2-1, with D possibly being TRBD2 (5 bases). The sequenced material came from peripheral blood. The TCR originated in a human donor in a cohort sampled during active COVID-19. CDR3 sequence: CAWSRTSLDEQFF. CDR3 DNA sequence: TGTGCCTGGAGTCGGACTTCTCTCGATGAGCAGTTCTTC.